This T cell receptor (beta chain) was sequenced in a study of cytomegalovirus exposure and HLA in healthy donors. This clone was observed a few times. Germline lookup yields CDR1 SGHRS and CDR2 YFSETQ. The CDR3 loop spans 16 amino acids. V dropped 3 bases and J dropped 2; count of bases not matched to a gene: 2. Everyone who donated was a healthy bone marrow donor. In the PCR, 60 Vbeta and 13 Jbeta primers were used. Using immunoSEQ multiplex PCR, the repertoire was profiled, and TCRdb retains in-frame clones only, with some absent. The data hold more than 95,000 clones, with about 12% observed a single time.

The TCR sequence derives from a man aged 40-49 years in good health and CMV-seropositive. The sequenced sample consisted of PBMCs. The J gene is TRBJ2-2, the V gene TRBV5-1, with TRBD2 matching 12 bases. The CDR3 DNA sequence: TGCGCCAGCAGCTCAGGACTAGCGGGAAACACCGGGGAGCTGTTTTTT. It translates to CASSSGLAGNTGELFF.